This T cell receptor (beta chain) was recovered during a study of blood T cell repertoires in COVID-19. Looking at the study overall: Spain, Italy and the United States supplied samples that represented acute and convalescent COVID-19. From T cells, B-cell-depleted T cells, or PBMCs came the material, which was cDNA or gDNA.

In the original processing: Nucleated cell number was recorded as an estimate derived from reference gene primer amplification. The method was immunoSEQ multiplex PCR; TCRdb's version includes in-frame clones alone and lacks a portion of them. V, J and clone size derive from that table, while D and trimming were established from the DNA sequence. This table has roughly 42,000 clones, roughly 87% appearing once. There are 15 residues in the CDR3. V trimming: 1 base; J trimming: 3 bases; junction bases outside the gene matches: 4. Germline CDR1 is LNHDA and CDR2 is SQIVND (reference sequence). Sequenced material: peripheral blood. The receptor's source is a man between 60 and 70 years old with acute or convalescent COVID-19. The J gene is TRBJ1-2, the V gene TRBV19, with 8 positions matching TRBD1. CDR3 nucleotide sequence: TGTGCCAGTAGTATAGGTACAGGGGGGCACTATGGCTACACCTTC. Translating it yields CASSIGTGGHYGYTF.